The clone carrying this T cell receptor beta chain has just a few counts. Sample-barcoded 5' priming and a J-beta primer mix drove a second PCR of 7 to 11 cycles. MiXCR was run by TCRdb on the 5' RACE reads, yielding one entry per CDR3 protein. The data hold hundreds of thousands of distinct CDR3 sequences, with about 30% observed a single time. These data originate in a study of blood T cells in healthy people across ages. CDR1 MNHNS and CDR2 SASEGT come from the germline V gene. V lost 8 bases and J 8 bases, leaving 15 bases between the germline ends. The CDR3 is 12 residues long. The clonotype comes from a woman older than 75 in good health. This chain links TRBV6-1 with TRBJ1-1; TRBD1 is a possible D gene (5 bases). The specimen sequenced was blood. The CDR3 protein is CASGNIGTEAFF. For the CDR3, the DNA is TGTGCCAGCGGAAACATCGGGACGGAAGCTTTCTTT.